These T cell receptor beta chains were read from a single sample in a study of blood T cell repertoires in COVID-19. Clones were read by immunoSEQ multiplex PCR, and TCRdb kept only the in-frame ones, dropping some. The sample has more than 150,000 clones; 80% to 90% are singletons. The sample was peripheral blood. These receptors were collected from a man aged 55 to 69 with acute or convalescent COVID-19. CDR3s include the opening cysteine and the closing phenylalanine or tryptophan. The D gene is left open where the match is weak. Clone size is not always given. Where it is, it says once, few, many or a class for expanded clones.

size	V	length	J	D	DNA	CDR3
NA	TRBV7-9	14	TRBJ1-1	NA	TGTGCCAGCAAAGACCGGGTCCGGTCCACTGAAGCTTTCTTT	CASKDRVRSTEAFF
NA	TRBV19	13	TRBJ1-2	TRBD1	TGTGCCAGTAGTGCCCGGACAGGGCTTGGCTACACCTTC	CASSARTGLGYTF
few	TRBV7-2	15	TRBJ2-2	TRBD1	TGTGCCAGCCGGGTTACAGGGGGTCGGACCGGGGAGCTGTTTTTT	CASRVTGGRTGELFF
NA	TRBV10-3	18	TRBJ2-1	TRBD2	TGTGCCATCACCCCCCAGGCGTTGGGCGGGAGCGGTGACAATGAGCAGTTCTTC	CAITPQALGGSGDNEQFF
NA	TRBV4-1	15	TRBJ2-7	TRBD2	TGCGCCAGCAGGATTGGGACTAGCGATGCCTACGAGCAGTACTTC	CASRIGTSDAYEQYF
NA	TRBV9	17	TRBJ1-4	NA	TGTGCCAGCAGCGTAGGGGTAACCCGGAGTGGAAATGAAAAACTGTTTTTT	CASSVGVTRSGNEKLFF
NA	TRBV24-1	14	TRBJ1-2	NA	TGTGCCACCAGTGATTCCCGGACATACTATGGCTACACCTTC	CATSDSRTYYGYTF
NA	TRBV28	15	TRBJ1-3	NA	TGTGCCAGCAGTCAAAGGGGGGGACTTGGAAACACCATATATTTT	CASSQRGGLGNTIYF
NA	TRBV28	17	TRBJ2-3	TRBD2	TGTGCCAGCAGTCACTCCTTCGCGGGAGGCCGCACAGATACGCAGTATTTT	CASSHSFAGGRTDTQYF
NA	TRBV3-1/TRBV3-2	17	TRBJ1-1	TRBD1	TGTGCCAGCAGCCTGCGGACAGGCGACGTCATGAACACTGAAGCTTTCTTT	CASSLRTGDVMNTEAFF
NA	TRBV18	16	TRBJ1-5	NA	TGTGCCAGCTCTTCCGGCCTTGCGGGTAACAATCAGCCCCAGCATTTT	CASSSGLAGNNQPQHF
NA	TRBV5-1	15	TRBJ1-4	NA	TGCGCCAGCAGGCCGAGCGGTGGGAGGAATGAAAAACTGTTTTTT	CASRPSGGRNEKLFF
NA	TRBV7-9	12	TRBJ1-2	NA	TGTGCCAGCAGCTTTGCAGGGAATGGCTACACCTTC	CASSFAGNGYTF
NA	TRBV7-3	14	TRBJ2-3	NA	TGTGCCAGCGGACCCGGCACAGCGGCAGATACGCAGTATTTT	CASGPGTAADTQYF
once	TRBV11-2	14	TRBJ2-3	NA	TGTGCCAGCAGCTTAGATACTAGTTCAGATACGCAGTATTTT	CASSLDTSSDTQYF
NA	TRBV30	17	TRBJ1-6	NA	TGTGCCTGGACACAATTCGGGACATCGATCGGGAATTCACCCCTCCACTTT	CAWTQFGTSIGNSPLHF
NA	TRBV10-2	14	TRBJ1-5	NA	TGCGCCAGCAGGGGGGACATTAGCAATCAGCCCCAGCATTTT	CASRGDISNQPQHF
NA	TRBV28	11	TRBJ1-2	NA	TGTGCCAGCAGCCCAGCGTATGGCTACACCTTC	CASSPAYGYTF
NA	TRBV5-5	14	TRBJ1-1	NA	TGTGCCAGCAGCTTGAGACAGTCGGGCACTGAAGCTTTCTTT	CASSLRQSGTEAFF
NA	TRBV6-5	15	TRBJ1-3	TRBD1	TGTGCCAGCAGTTCGGGACAGACCTCTGGAAACACCATATATTTT	CASSSGQTSGNTIYF
NA	TRBV7-9	17	TRBJ1-4	TRBD1	TGTGCCAGCAGCTCGGGACAGCCGACCGTAAGGGGTGAAAAACTGTTTTTT	CASSSGQPTVRGEKLFF
NA	TRBV2	18	TRBJ2-7	TRBD2	TGTGCCAGCAGTGGTGGGTCGACTCGGACTAGCGGGAACTACGAGCAGTACTTC	CASSGGSTRTSGNYEQYF
NA	TRBV28	16	TRBJ1-6	TRBD1	TGTGCCAGCAGTCCGGACAGGGGTTCCTATAATTCACCCCTCCACTTT	CASSPDRGSYNSPLHF
NA	TRBV3-1/TRBV3-2	15	TRBJ2-7	NA	TGTGCCAGCAGCCAAGCGTCAGCGACCTCCTACGAGCAGTACTTC	CASSQASATSYEQYF
few	TRBV5-8	15	TRBJ2-7	NA	TGTGCCAGCAGCTTAACAGGTGGGAGGTCCTACGAGCAGTACTTC	CASSLTGGRSYEQYF
NA	TRBV28	15	TRBJ1-6	NA	TGTGCCAGCAGGTACCAGGGGATCAATAATTCACCCCTCCACTTT	CASRYQGINNSPLHF
NA	TRBV14	15	TRBJ2-7	NA	TGTGCCAGCAGCCAAGAATGGGGGCGGATCTACGAGCAGTACTTC	CASSQEWGRIYEQYF
once	TRBV28	15	TRBJ1-2	NA	TGTGCCAGCAGGCCCCAGGGAACAGTTAACTATGGCTACACCTTC	CASRPQGTVNYGYTF
few	TRBV10-3	11	TRBJ1-1	NA	TGTGCCATCAGCCGGGACACTGAAGCTTTCTTT	CAISRDTEAFF
NA	TRBV3-1/TRBV3-2	12	TRBJ2-2	NA	TGTGCCAGCAGCCTCTTCAGCGGGGAGCTGTTTTTT	CASSLFSGELFF
NA	TRBV6-6	13	TRBJ1-5	TRBD1	TGTGCCAGCTCTCACAGGGGTGGTCAGCCCCAGCATTTT	CASSHRGGQPQHF
NA	TRBV5-1	14	TRBJ1-1	TRBD1	TGCGCCAGCAGCCGAGGACAGGGGAACACTGAAGCTTTCTTT	CASSRGQGNTEAFF
NA	TRBV3-1/TRBV3-2	13	TRBJ2-1	NA	TGTGCCAGCAGCCAAGCCTCCCGCGGAAGGCAGTTCTTC	CASSQASRGRQFF